These T cell receptor beta chains were read from a single sample in a study of shared clonotypes between healthy human individuals. The repertoire was sequenced with immunoSEQ multiplex PCR; TCRdb's copy has only in-frame clones and lacks some. The sample carries under 2,000,000 clones, about 94% recorded once. Specimen: naive CD8+ T cells sorted from blood. These receptors came from a man younger than 35 in good health. Both conserved end residues are part of each CDR3.

j_call v_call cdr3_aa
TRBJ1-1 TRBV2 CASSGQGGAEAFF
TRBJ2-7 TRBV9 CASSVEGQGFEQYF
TRBJ2-7 TRBV11-2 CASSFGGGPFEQYF
TRBJ2-1 TRBV27 CASSSWSAGNEQFF
TRBJ2-5 TRBV6-5 CASRPTSGDLETQYF
TRBJ2-3 TRBV7-9 CASSYRLAGEADTQYF
TRBJ2-7 TRBV7-9 CASSSSRGLDEQYF
TRBJ2-7 TRBV6-1 CASMGMGNAYEQYF
TRBJ1-4 TRBV28 CASNRQAPAEKLFF
TRBJ2-3 TRBV4-1 CASSQGTGPGTQYF
TRBJ1-1 TRBV7-9 CASSLVWGDNTEAFF
TRBJ2-1 TRBV29-1 CSVDYGAYNEQFF
TRBJ2-5 TRBV13 CASSPDRQGQIETQYF
TRBJ2-1 TRBV9 CASSSPGTSGSDEQFF
TRBJ2-2 TRBV4-1 CASSRNGGATGELFF
TRBJ2-3 TRBV5-4 CASSSWTGEWADTQYF
TRBJ1-1 TRBV10-1 CASSDTGATEAFF
TRBJ2-3 TRBV5-6 CASSPQGGGTDTQYF
TRBJ2-2 TRBV5-1 CASSGGMSGELFF
TRBJ2-7 TRBV28 CASSLGLAGYEQYF
TRBJ2-5 TRBV4-3 CASSQGPGTGGETQYF
TRBJ2-7 TRBV28 CASSRRGQTSYEQYF
TRBJ2-4 TRBV21-1 CASSTQGDKAKNIQYF
TRBJ2-3 TRBV30 CAWELGEGDTQYF
TRBJ2-7 TRBV7-6 CASSPGTGLSSYEQYF
TRBJ2-3 TRBV4-3 CASSQETVSTDTQYF
TRBJ1-1 TRBV9 CASSSGGSTEAFF
TRBJ1-6 TRBV5-1 CASSLGVERSPLHF
TRBJ2-1 TRBV13 CASSLDGVGYNEQFF
TRBJ2-7 TRBV6-6 CASSYSDTYEQYF
TRBJ2-7 TRBV4-1 CASSQDSGQGYEQYF
TRBJ1-6 TRBV13 CASSLGGSSYNSPLHF
TRBJ2-5 TRBV6-6 CASSYHETQYF
TRBJ1-2 TRBV7-8 CASSPTTGVYGYTF
TRBJ2-7 TRBV7-9 CASSFADYEQYF
TRBJ1-3 TRBV28 CASSFPDSSGNTIYF
TRBJ1-1 TRBV28 CASRQDRGAAEAFF
TRBJ1-2 TRBV4-1 CASSQDRQTNYGYTF
TRBJ1-1 TRBV5-6 CASSPSPELNTEAFF
TRBJ2-5 TRBV7-9 CASSLDSAVGETQYF
TRBJ1-1 TRBV4-1 CASSQALTGDTEAFF
TRBJ1-4 TRBV5-4 CASSSDHGDPSEKLFF
TRBJ2-3 TRBV7-2 CASSPSGTDTQYF
TRBJ2-5 TRBV5-1 CASSLVRTSGWETQYF
TRBJ2-7 TRBV6-5 CASSYSDDVASYEQYF
TRBJ1-1 TRBV5-1 CASSLTGGMNTEAFF
TRBJ2-7 TRBV19 CASSIGQVSSYEQYF
TRBJ1-5 TRBV5-6 CASSWGTGGQPQHF
TRBJ1-1 TRBV28 CASSGTRERNTEAFF
TRBJ1-5 TRBV28 CASSPGHSNQPQHF
TRBJ2-2 TRBV9 CASSLLGTSGYTGELFF
TRBJ2-2 TRBV12-5 CASGGIHSYGASGELFF
TRBJ2-5 TRBV7-9 CASSSQGNQETQYF
TRBJ2-7 TRBV5-1 CASSLKYRGRYEQYF
TRBJ2-2 TRBV18 CASSKSNLPNTGELFF
TRBJ2-7 TRBV9 CASSVSGVSSAYEQYF
TRBJ2-5 TRBV7-9 CASSDRDRETQYF
TRBJ2-3 TRBV7-9 CASSPMGGTTDTQYF
TRBJ1-5 TRBV21-1 CASSNDGRVYQPQHF
TRBJ2-1 TRBV27 CASSLYFADQYNEQFF